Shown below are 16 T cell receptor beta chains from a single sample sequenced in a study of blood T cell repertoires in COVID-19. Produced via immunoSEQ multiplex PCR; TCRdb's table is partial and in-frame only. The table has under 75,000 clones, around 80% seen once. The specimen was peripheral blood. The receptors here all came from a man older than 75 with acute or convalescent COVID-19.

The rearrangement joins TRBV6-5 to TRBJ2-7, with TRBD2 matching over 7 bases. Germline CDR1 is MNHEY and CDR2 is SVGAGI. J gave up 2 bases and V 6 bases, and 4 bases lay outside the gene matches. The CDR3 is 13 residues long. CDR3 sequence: CASRGGATYEQYF. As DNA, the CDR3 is TGTGCCAGCAGGGGAGGGGCTACCTACGAGCAGTACTTC.

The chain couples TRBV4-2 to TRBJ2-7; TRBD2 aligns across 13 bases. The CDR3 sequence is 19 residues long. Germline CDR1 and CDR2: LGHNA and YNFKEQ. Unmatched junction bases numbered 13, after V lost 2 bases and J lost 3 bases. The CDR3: CASSQTLASLAGGHYEQYF. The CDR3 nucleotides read TGTGCCAGCAGCCAAACCTTAGCGTCACTAGCGGGAGGGCACTACGAGCAGTACTTC.

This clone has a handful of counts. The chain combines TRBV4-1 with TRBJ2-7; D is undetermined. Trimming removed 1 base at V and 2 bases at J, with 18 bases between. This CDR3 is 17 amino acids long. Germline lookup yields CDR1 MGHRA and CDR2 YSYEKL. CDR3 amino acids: CASSQALTDRVPYEQYF. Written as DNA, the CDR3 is TGCGCCAGCAGCCAAGCTCTGACTGACCGGGTTCCCTACGAGCAGTACTTC.

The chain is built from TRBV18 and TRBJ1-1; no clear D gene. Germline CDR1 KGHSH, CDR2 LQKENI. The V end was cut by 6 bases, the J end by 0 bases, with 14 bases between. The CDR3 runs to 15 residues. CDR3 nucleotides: TGTGCCAGCTCCCAAGGGAGGCCGGTGAACACTGAAGCTTTCTTT. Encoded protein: CASSQGRPVNTEAFF.

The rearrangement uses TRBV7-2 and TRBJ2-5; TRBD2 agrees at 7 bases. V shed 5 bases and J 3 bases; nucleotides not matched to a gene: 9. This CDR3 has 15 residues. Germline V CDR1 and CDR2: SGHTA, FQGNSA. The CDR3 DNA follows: TGTGCCAGCAGCCCGCCGTCTAGCGGAAAAGAGACCCAGTACTTC. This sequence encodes CASSPPSSGKETQYF.

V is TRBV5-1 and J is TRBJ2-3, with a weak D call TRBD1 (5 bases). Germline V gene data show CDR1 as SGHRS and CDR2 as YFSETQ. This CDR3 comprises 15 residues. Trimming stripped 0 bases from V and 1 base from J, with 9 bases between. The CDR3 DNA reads TGCGCCAGCAGCTTGGGGGGCAGGGGCACAGATACGCAGTATTTT. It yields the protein CASSLGGRGTDTQYF.

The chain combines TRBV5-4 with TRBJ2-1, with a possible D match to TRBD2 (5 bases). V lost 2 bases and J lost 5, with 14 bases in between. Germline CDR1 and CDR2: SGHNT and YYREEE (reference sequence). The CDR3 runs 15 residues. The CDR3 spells CASSFEGSFDNEQFF. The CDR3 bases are TGTGCCAGCAGCTTCGAGGGATCTTTTGACAATGAGCAGTTCTTC.

The CDR3 sequence: CASSLEGEGRNEQYF. CDR3 nucleotide sequence: TGCGCCAGCAGCTTGGAAGGGGAGGGTAGGAACGAGCAGTACTTC. The V gene is TRBV5-1, the J gene TRBJ2-7; 7 nucleotides agree with TRBD2. The CDR3 covers 15 residues. V was pared by 0 bases and J by 5 bases, with 8 bases of the junction left unmatched. Germline CDR1 is SGHRS and CDR2 is YFSETQ. Complete variable domain (other parts from reference TRBV5-1 and TRBJ2-7): KAGVTQTPRYLIKTRGQQVTLSCSPISGHRSVSWYQQTPGQGLQFLFEYFSETQRNKGNFPGRFSGRQFSNSRSEMNVSTLELGDSALYLCASSLEGEGRNEQYFGPGTRLTVT.

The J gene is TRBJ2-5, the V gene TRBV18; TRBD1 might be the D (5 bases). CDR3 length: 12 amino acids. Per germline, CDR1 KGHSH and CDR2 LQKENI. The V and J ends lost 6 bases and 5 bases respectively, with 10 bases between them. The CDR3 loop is CASSQGRETQYF. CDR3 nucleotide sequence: TGTGCCAGCTCTCAGGGTCGGGAGACCCAGTACTTC.

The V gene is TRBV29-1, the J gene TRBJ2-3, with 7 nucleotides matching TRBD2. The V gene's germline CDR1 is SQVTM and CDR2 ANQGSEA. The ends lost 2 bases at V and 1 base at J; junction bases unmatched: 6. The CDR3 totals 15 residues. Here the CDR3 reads CSVEIASGGTDTQYF. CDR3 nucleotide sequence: TGCAGCGTTGAAATTGCTAGCGGCGGCACAGATACGCAGTATTTT.

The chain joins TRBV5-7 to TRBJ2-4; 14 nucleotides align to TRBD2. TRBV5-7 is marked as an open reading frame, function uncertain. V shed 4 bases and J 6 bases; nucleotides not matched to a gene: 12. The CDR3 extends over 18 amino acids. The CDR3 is CASSRRGLAGERGNIQYF. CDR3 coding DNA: TGTGCCAGCAGCCGGAGGGGACTAGCGGGAGAGAGGGGAAACATTCAGTACTTC.

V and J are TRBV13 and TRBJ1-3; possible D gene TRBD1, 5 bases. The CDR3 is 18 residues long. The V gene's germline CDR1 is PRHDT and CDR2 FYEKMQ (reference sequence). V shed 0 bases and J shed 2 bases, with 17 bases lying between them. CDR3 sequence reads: CASSLGDIGHTPGNTIYF. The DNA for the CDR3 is TGTGCCAGCAGCTTAGGCGATATAGGACATACGCCTGGAAACACCATATATTTT.

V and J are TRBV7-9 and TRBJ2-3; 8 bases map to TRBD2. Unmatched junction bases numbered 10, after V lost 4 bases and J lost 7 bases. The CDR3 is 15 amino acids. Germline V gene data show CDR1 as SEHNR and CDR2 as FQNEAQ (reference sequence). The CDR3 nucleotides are TGTGCCAGCAGCTCGACGGCTAGCGGGCGGAATACGCAGTATTTT. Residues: CASSSTASGRNTQYF.

In DNA form, the CDR3 reads TGTGCCAGCAGTTTATGGCGGTCGGGTGAGCAGTTCTTC. Its protein product is CASSLWRSGEQFF. The rearrangement uses TRBV12-3 or TRBV12-4 and TRBJ2-1; D unclear. CDR3 length equals 13 residues. V was shortened by 2 bases and J by 9 bases, with 11 bases between the two germline ends.

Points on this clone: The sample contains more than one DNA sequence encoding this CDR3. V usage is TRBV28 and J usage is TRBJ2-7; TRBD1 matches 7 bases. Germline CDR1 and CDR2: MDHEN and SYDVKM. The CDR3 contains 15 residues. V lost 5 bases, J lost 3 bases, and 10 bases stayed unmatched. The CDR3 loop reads CASSPPGQGDYEQYF. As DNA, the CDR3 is TGTGCCAGCAGTCCCCCGGGGCAGGGGGACTACGAGCAGTACTTC.

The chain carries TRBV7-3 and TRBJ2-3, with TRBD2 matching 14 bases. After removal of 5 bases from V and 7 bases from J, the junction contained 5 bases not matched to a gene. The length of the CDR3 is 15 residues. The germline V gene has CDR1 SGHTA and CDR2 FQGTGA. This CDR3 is CASSTGLAGEYTQYF. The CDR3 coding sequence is TGTGCCAGCAGCACGGGACTAGCGGGAGAATATACGCAGTATTTT.